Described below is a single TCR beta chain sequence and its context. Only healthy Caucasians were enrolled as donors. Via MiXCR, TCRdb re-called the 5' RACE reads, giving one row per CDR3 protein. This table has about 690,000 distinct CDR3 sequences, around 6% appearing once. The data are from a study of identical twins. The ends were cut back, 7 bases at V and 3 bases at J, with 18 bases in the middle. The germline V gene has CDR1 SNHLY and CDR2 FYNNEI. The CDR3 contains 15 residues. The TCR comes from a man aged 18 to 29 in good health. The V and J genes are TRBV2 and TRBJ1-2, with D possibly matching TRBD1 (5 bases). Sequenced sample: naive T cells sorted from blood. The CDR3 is CASTPGGAKHYGYTF. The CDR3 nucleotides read TGTGCCAGCACCCCAGGCGGGGCGAAACACTATGGCTACACCTTC.